This T cell receptor (beta chain) was sequenced in a study of beta chain features in type 1 diabetes. The entirety of the isolated RNA underwent reverse transcription, so expressed TCRB transcripts were sequenced. Repertoires were generated with immunoSEQ multiplex PCR, while TCRdb's copy carries only in-frame clones and drops some. The sample shows about 290,000 clones, 8% of them seen only once. Deletions cut 1 base from V and 8 bases from J, with 8 bases between. Germline CDR1 reads SGHVS; CDR2 reads FQNEAQ. This CDR3 has 12 residues. This clone came up a few times. The chain joins TRBV7-8 to TRBJ1-2, with D perhaps TRBD1 (5 bases). Specimen: central memory CD4+ T cells from blood. This TCR was sampled from a young woman in good health. CDR3 nucleotides: TGTGCCAGCAGCTTAGGGGGCCGCGGCTACACCTTC. Its translation is CASSLGGRGYTF.